The subject of this entry is one T cell receptor beta chain. The target antigen is unknown. Profiled with immunoSEQ multiplex PCR; TCRdb holds only in-frame clones, not every one. The sample lists nearly 95,000 clones, under 95% seen once, with 2% in the top ten. This record belongs to a study of graft-versus-host responses after intestinal transplantation. The source material was unstimulated CD8+ T cells sorted from spleen or lymph node cells, sampled before intestinal transplant. The clonotype comes from a human donor who received an intestinal transplant.

CDR3 DNA sequence: TGTGCCAGCAGCGTACCTAGCTCGGGGGTTAGCACAGATACGCAGTATTTT. Residues: CASSVPSSGVSTDTQYF. This chain joins TRBV9 and TRBJ2-3; TRBD2 is a possible D gene (6 bases). Trimming stripped 1 base from V and 0 bases from J, with 15 bases between. CDR1 and CDR2 from the germline V gene are SGDLS and YYNGEE. This CDR3 spans 17 amino acids.